The present entry profiles one T cell receptor (beta chain) with its context. Its specificity is unknown. The data were obtained in a study of cytomegalovirus exposure and HLA in healthy donors. Across the study: The early release's HLA-typed donors yielded tens of millions of unique TCRs.

Overall study results and limits: Later on, an analysis tied about 17,000 TCR beta sequences to HLA alleles at 0.05 false discovery rate. Among the most significant clusters, several appeared linked to common viral pathogens in a later analysis.

The study ran its PCR with 60 Vbeta and 13 Jbeta primers. The data were produced by immunoSEQ multiplex PCR, yet TCRdb's version contains in-frame clones alone and is incomplete. The sample has 150,000 to 200,000 clones; approximately 77% are singletons. The V gene end was trimmed by 4 bases and the J gene end by 0 bases; junction bases not matched to a gene: 3. CDR3 length: 15 amino acids. From germline, CDR1 is SGHVS and CDR2 FNYEAQ. The receptor comes from a male donor in good health and CMV-seropositive. The chain employs TRBV7-6 and TRBJ2-3; 8 nucleotides align to TRBD2. The material sequenced was PBMCs. CDR3 region: CASSYAGGSTDTQYF. The CDR3 bases are TGTGCCAGCAGCTACGCGGGGGGAAGCACAGATACGCAGTATTTT.